What follows describes a single T cell receptor beta chain. Method: immunoSEQ multiplex PCR; TCRdb's copy keeps in-frame clones and lacks some. The sample lists about 130,000 clones, around 92% occurring once. This specimen comes from a study of control samples from healthy donors and cancer patients. Sequencing was performed on PBMCs. The clonotype comes from a man at least 80 years old with head and neck cancer.

The DNA for the CDR3 is TGTGCCAGCAGCCCCCCGACTAGCGGGGGTCTAACGCAGTATTTT. Translating it yields CASSPPTSGGLTQYF. J is TRBJ2-3 and V is TRBV7-9, with 12 bases matching TRBD2. The germline gives CDR1 SEHNR, CDR2 FQNEAQ (reference sequence). The CDR3 has 15 residues. The trim removed 5 bases at V and 9 bases at J, leaving 9 bases unmatched.